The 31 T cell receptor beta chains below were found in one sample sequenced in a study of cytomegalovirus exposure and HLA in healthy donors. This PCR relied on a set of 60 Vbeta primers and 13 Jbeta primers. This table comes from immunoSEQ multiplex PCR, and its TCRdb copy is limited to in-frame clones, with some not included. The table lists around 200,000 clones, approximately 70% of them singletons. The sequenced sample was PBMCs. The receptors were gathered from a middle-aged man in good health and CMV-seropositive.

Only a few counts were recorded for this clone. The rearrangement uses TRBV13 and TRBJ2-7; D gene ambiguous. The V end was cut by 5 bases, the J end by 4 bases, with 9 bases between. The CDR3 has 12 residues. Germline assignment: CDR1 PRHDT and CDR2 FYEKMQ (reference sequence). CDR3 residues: CASSLPGYEQYF. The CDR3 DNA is TGTGCCAGCAGCCTGCCCGGGTACGAGCAGTACTTC.

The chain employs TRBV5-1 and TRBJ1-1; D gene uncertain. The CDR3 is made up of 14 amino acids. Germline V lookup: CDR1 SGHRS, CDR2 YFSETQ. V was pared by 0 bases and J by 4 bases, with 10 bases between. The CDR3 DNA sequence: TGCGCCAGCAGCTTGGACAGTCTGGGCACTGAAGCTTTCTTT. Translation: CASSLDSLGTEAFF.

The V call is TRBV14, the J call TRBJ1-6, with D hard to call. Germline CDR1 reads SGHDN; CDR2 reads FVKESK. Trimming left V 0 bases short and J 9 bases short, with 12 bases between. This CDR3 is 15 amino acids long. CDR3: CASSQDGGPSSPLHF. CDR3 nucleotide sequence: TGTGCCAGCAGCCAAGATGGCGGGCCTTCTTCACCCCTCCACTTT. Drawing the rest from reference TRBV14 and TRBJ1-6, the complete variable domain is EAGVTQFPSHSVIEKGQTVTLRCDPISGHDNLYWYRRVMGKEIKFLLHFVKESKQDESGMPNNRFLAERTGGTYSTLKVQPAELEDSGVYFCASSQDGGPSSPLHFGNGTRLTVT.

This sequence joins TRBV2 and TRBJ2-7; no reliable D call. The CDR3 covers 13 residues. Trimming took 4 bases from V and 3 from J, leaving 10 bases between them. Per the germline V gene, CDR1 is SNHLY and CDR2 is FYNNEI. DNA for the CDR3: TGTGCCAGCAGTGCGATTGCGGTCTACGAGCAGTACTTC. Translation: CASSAIAVYEQYF.

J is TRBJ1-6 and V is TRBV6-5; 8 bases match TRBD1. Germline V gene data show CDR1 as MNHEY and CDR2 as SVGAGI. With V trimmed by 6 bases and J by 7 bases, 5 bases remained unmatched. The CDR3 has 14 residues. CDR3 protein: CASRDRAFNSPLHF. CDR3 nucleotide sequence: TGTGCCAGCAGGGACAGGGCCTTCAATTCACCCCTCCACTTT.

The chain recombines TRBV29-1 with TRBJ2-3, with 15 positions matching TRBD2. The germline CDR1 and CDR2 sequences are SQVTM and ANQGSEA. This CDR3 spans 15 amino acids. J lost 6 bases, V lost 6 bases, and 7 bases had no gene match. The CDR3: CSVSGLAGGGDTQYF. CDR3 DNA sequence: TGCAGCGTCTCGGGACTAGCGGGGGGCGGGGATACGCAGTATTTT.

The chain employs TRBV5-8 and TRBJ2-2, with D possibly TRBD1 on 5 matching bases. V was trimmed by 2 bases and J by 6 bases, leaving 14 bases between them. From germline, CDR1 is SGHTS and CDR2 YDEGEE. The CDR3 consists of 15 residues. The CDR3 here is CASSFGSGFAGELFF. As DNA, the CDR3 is TGTGCCAGCAGCTTTGGCTCAGGGTTCGCCGGGGAGCTGTTTTTT.

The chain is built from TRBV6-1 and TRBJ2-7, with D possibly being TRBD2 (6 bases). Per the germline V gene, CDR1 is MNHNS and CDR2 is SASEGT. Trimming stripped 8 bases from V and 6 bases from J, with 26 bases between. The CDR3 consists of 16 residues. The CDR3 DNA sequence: TGTGCCAGCCTTGAAGGGGCCTCGGCCGCGGGGCCCGAGCAGTACTTC. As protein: CASLEGASAAGPEQYF.

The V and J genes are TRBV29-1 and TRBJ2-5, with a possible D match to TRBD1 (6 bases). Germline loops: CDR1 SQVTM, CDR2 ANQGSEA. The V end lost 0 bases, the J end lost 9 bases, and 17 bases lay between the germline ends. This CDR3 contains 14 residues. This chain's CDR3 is CSVEDGTTGRAQYF. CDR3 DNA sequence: TGCAGCGTTGAAGATGGGACAACCGGACGGGCCCAGTACTTC.

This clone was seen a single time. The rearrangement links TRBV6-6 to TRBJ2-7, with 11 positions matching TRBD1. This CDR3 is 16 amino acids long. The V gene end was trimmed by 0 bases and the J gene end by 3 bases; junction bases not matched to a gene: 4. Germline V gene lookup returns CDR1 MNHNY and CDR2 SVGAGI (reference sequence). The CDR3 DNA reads TGTGCCAGCAGTTACTCGTTGGACAGGGGGCTCTACGAGCAGTACTTC. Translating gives CASSYSLDRGLYEQYF.

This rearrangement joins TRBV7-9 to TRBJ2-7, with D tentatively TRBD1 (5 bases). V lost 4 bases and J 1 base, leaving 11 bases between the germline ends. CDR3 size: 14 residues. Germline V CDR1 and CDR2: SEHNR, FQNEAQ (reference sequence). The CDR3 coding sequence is TGTGCCAGCAGCTCTTCTAGACAGTCCTACGAGCAGTACTTC. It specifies CASSSSRQSYEQYF.

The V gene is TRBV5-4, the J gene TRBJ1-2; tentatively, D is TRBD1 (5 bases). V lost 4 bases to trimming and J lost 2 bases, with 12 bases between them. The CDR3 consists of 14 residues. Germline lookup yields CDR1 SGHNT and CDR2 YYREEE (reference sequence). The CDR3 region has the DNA TGTGCCAGCAGCCCCGGAAAGGGGAACTATGGCTACACCTTC. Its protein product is CASSPGKGNYGYTF.

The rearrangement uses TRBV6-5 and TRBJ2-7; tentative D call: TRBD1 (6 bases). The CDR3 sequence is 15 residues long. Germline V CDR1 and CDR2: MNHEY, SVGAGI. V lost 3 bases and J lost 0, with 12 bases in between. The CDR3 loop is CASSYGQPSSYEQYF. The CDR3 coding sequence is TGTGCCAGCAGTTATGGACAGCCTAGCTCCTACGAGCAGTACTTC.

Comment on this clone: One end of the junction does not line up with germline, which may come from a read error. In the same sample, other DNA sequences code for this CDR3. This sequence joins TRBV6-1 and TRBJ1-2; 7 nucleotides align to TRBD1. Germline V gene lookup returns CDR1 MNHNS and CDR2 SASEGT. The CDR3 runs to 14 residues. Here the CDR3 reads CASRPIGTVYGYTF. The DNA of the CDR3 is TGTGCCAGCAGGCCCATCGGGACAGTTTATGGCTATACCTTC.

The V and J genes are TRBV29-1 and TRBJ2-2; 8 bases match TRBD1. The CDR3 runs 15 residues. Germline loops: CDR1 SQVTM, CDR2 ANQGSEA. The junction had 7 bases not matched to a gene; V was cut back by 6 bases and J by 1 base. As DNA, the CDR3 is TGCAGCGTAACACCCACAGGGGGGAACACCGGGGAGCTGTTTTTT. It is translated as CSVTPTGGNTGELFF.

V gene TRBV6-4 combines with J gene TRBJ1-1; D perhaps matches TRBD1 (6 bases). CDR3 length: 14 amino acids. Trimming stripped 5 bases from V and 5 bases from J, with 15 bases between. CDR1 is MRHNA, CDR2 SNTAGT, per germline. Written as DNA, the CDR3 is TGTGCCAGCAGTTCTCACAGGGAGTTAACTGAAGCTTTCTTT. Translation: CASSSHRELTEAFF.

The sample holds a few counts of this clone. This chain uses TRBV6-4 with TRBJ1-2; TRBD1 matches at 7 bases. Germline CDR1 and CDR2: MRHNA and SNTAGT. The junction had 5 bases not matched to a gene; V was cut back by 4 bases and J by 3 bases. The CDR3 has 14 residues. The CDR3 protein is CASSAEQGYYGYTF. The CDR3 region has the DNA TGTGCCAGCAGTGCAGAACAGGGGTACTATGGCTACACCTTC.

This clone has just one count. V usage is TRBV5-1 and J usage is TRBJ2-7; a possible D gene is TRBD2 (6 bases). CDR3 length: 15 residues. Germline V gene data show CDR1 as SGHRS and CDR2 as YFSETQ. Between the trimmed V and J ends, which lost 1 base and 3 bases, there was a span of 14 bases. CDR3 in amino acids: CASSLPNGGIYEQYF. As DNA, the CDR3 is TGCGCCAGCAGCTTGCCCAACGGGGGTATCTACGAGCAGTACTTC. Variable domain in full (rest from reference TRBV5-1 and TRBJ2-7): KAGVTQTPRYLIKTRGQQVTLSCSPISGHRSVSWYQQTPGQGLQFLFEYFSETQRNKGNFPGRFSGRQFSNSRSEMNVSTLELGDSALYLCASSLPNGGIYEQYFGPGTRLTVT.

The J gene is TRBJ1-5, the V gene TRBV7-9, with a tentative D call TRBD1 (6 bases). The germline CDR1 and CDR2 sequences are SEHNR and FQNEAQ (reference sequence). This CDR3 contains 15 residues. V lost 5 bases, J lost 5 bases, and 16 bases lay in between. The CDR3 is CASSRYGTPYQPQHF. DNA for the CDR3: TGTGCCAGCAGCCGATACGGGACACCTTATCAGCCCCAGCATTTT.

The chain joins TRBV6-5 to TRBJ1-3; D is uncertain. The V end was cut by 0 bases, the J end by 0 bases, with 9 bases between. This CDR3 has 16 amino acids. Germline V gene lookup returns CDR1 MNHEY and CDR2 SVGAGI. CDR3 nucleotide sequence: TGTGCCAGCAGTTACTCGACTGACCTCTCTGGAAACACCATATATTTT. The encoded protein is CASSYSTDLSGNTIYF.

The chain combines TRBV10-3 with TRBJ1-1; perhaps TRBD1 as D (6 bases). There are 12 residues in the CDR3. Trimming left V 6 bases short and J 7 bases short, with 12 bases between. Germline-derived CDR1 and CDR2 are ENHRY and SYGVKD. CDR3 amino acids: CAIRDSACEAFF. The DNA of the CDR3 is TGTGCCATCAGGGACAGCGCTTGTGAAGCTTTCTTT.

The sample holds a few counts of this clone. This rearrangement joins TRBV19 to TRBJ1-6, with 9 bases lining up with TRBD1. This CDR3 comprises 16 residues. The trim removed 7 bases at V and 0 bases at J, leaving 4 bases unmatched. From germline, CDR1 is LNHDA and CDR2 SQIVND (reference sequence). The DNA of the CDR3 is TGTGCCAGTACGGACAGGGGCAACTCCTATAATTCACCCCTCCACTTT. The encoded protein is CASTDRGNSYNSPLHF.

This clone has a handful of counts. The CDR3 reads CASSTRVGTEAFF. CDR3 coding DNA: TGTGCCAGCAGTACGAGGGTGGGCACTGAAGCTTTCTTT. V and J are TRBV28 and TRBJ1-1; no definite D call. V lost 5 bases and J lost 4, with 11 bases in between. Germline CDR1 is MDHEN and CDR2 is SYDVKM. The length of the CDR3 is 13 residues.

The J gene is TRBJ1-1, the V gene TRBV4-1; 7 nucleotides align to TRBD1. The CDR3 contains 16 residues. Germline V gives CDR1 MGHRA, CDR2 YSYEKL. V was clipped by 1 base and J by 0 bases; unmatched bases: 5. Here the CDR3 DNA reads TGCGCCAGCAGCCAAGGACAGGGACGGATGAACACTGAAGCTTTCTTT. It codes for CASSQGQGRMNTEAFF.

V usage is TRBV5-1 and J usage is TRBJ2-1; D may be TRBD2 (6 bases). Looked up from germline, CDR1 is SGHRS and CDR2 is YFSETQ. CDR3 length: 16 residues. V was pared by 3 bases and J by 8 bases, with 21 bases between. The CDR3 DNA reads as TGCGCCAGCAGCTCATTAAGCCAGGGCGGGGTCGATGAGCAGTTCTTC. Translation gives CASSSLSQGGVDEQFF.

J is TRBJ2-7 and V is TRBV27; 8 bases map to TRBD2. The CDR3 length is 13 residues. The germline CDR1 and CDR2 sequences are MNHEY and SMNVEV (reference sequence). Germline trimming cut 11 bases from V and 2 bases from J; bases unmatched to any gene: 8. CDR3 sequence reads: CAVGSGDPYEQYF. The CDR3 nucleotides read TGTGCCGTAGGTAGCGGGGACCCCTACGAGCAGTACTTC.

CDR3 protein: CASSLGGGATDTQYF. The CDR3 DNA follows: TGTGCCAGCAGTTTAGGCGGGGGGGCCACAGATACGCAGTATTTT. The chain employs TRBV2 and TRBJ2-3; TRBD2 agrees at 9 bases. Trimming removed 5 bases from V and 2 bases from J; junction bases left unmatched: 5. CDR1 and CDR2 from the germline V gene are SNHLY and FYNNEI. CDR3 length equals 15 residues.

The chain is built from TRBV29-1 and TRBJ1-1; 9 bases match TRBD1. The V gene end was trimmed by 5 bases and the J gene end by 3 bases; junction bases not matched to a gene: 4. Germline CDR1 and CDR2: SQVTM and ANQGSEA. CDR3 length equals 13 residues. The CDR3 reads CSVKRDRDTEAFF. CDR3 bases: TGCAGCGTTAAGAGGGACAGGGACACTGAAGCTTTCTTT.

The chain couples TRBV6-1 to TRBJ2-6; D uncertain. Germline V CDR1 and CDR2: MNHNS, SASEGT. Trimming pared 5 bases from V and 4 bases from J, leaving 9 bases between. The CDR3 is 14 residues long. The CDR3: CASSSVAGANVLTF. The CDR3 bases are TGTGCCAGCAGTAGTGTGGCAGGGGCCAACGTCCTGACTTTC.

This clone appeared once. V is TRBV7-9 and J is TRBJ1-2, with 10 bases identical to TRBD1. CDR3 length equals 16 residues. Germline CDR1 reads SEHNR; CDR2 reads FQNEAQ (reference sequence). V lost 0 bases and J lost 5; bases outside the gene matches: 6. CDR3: CASSLAPGQGSYGYTF. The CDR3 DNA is TGTGCCAGCAGCTTAGCTCCGGGACAGGGGAGTTATGGCTACACCTTC.

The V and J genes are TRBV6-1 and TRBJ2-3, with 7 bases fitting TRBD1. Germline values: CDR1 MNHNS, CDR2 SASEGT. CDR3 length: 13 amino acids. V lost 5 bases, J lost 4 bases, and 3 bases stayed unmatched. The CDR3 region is CASSRQGSDTQYF. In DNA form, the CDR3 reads TGTGCCAGCAGTAGACAGGGATCAGATACGCAGTATTTT.